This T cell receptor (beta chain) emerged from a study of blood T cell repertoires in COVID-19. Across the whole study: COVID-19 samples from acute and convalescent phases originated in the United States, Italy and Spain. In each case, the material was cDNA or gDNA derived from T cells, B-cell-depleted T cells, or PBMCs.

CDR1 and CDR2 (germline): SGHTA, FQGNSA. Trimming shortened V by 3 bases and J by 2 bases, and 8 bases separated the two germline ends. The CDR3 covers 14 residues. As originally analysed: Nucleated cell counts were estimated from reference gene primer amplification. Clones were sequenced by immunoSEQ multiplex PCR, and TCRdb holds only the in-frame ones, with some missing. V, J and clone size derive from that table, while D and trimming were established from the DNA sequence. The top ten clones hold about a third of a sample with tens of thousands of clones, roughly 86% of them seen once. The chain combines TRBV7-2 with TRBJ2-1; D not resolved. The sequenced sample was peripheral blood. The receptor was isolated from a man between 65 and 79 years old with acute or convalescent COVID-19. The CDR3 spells CASSFQETYNEQFF. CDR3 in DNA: TGTGCCAGCAGCTTCCAGGAAACCTACAATGAGCAGTTCTTC.